A few counts support the clone carrying this T cell receptor (beta chain). The antigen remains undetermined. This record comes from a study of blood T cells in healthy people across ages. Overall study findings and caveats: A roughly linear fall in TCR beta diversity per million T cells was seen with increasing age.

Every participating donor contributed roughly 11 milliliters of peripheral blood through a draw. Extracted total RNA amounted to at least 6 micrograms for each sample. A second about 6 to 12 cycle PCR used barcoded and J-beta primers. Each cDNA was tagged by a template-switch adaptor containing 12 random nucleotides. MiXCR, applied by TCRdb to the 5' RACE reads, yields one record per CDR3 protein. The data show some 1,800,000 distinct CDR3 sequences, 35% to 50% seen once. The germline V gene has CDR1 MNHEY and CDR2 SVGAGI. V lost 4 bases to trimming and J lost 5 bases, with 15 bases between them. CDR3 length: 15 amino acids.

This TCR was sampled from a human donor in good health. The sequencing sample was made of blood. This chain connects TRBV6-5 to TRBJ1-5; a possible D gene is TRBD1 (6 bases). The CDR3 DNA follows: TGTGCCAGCAGTTCTGGGGGGGGCTGGGATCAGCCCCAGCATTTT. Translating it yields CASSSGGGWDQPQHF.